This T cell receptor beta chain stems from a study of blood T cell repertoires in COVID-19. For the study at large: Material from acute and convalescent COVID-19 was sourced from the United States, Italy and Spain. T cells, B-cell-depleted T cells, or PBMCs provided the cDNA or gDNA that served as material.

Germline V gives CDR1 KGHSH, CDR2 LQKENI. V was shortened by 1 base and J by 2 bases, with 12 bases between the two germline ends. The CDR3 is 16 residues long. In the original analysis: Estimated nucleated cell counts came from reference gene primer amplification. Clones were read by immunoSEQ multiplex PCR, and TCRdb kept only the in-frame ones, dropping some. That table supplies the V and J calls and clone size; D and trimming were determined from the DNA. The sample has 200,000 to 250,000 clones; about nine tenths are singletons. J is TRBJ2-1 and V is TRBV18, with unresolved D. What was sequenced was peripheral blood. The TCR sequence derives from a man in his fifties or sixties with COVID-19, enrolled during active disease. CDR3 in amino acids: CASSPRADPTYNEQFF. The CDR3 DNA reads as TGTGCCAGCTCACCACGGGCTGACCCTACCTACAATGAGCAGTTCTTC.